These T cell receptor beta chains were read from a single sample in a study of T cell responses to AZD1222 COVID-19 vaccine. Method: immunoSEQ multiplex PCR; TCRdb's copy keeps in-frame clones and lacks some. The sample comprises fewer than 80,000 clones, about four fifths of which are singletons, and roughly 25% rests with the top ten. The sequencing used peripheral blood, collected on day 0 of MenACWY control vaccination. The receptor source for this set is an adult in good health. CDR3s include the opening cysteine and the closing phenylalanine or tryptophan. A D gene is named only where the DNA matches it firmly. Not every row has a clone size; where given, it reads once, few, many or a size class.

abundance	d_gene	v_gene	j_gene	CDR3nt	CDR3aa
-	-	TRBV27	TRBJ1-4	TGTGCCAGCAGTTCGACAGTCCCGAATGAAAAACTGTTTTTT	CASSSTVPNEKLFF
-	-	TRBV2	TRBJ2-7	TGTGCCAGCAGTGTCACGTACGAGCAGTACTTC	CASSVTYEQYF
-	TRBD1	TRBV5-1	TRBJ2-1	TGCGCCAGCAGCGAGGGACAGGGAATTTACAATGAGCAGTTCTTC	CASSEGQGIYNEQFF
-	TRBD1	TRBV30	TRBJ2-3	TGTGCCTGGAGTGTACCGGGGACAGTGACGCAGTATTTT	CAWSVPGTVTQYF
-	-	TRBV20-1	TRBJ1-3	TGCAGTGCTAGGGAGAGAAACACCATATATTTT	CSARERNTIYF
-	-	TRBV2	TRBJ2-7	TGTGCCAGCAGCCCTCGGCGGTACGAGCAGTACTTC	CASSPRRYEQYF
many	-	TRBV11-2	TRBJ2-4	TGTGCCAGCAGCTTAGATTGGGCTACCGAAAACATTCAGTACTTC	CASSLDWATENIQYF
-	-	TRBV28	TRBJ1-3	TGTGCCAGCAGGCCACAGGTCTCTGGAAACACCATATATTTT	CASRPQVSGNTIYF
-	TRBD1	TRBV23-1	TRBJ1-5	TGCCGCCGGCCCCCGGGACAGTACAATCAGCCCCAGCATTTT	CRRPPGQYNQPQHF
-	-	TRBV30	TRBJ1-5	TGTGCCTGGGAGTTACTTGGGAAAGGGAATCAGCCCCAGCATTTT	CAWELLGKGNQPQHF
-	TRBD2	TRBV5-1	TRBJ2-1	TGCGCCAGCAGCTTAGAACTAGCGCCGAACAATGAGCAGTTCTTC	CASSLELAPNNEQFF
few	-	TRBV5-1	TRBJ1-1	TGCGCCAGCAGCTTGGGGCTCGGGGGGAACACTGAAGCTTTCTTT	CASSLGLGGNTEAFF
-	-	TRBV19	TRBJ1-3	TGTGCCAGTAGTCACAAGAGGGGGTCATCTGGAAACACCATATATTTT	CASSHKRGSSGNTIYF
-	-	TRBV29-1	TRBJ1-1	TGCAGCGTATCTACAGGTTGGGACACTGAAGCTTTCTTT	CSVSTGWDTEAFF
-	-	TRBV7-2	TRBJ2-1	TGTGCCAGCAGCTTACTACAGGGTTATGAGCAGTTCTTC	CASSLLQGYEQFF
-	-	TRBV28	TRBJ1-1	TGTGCCAGCAGGCAGGCGTATGAAGCTTTCTTT	CASRQAYEAFF
-	-	TRBV15	TRBJ2-7	TGTGCCACCAGCGTAGGCAGTGGGTTTTACGAGCAGTACTTC	CATSVGSGFYEQYF
-	-	TRBV18	TRBJ1-1	TGTGCCAGCTCACCACGAGAGAACACTGAAGCTTTCTTT	CASSPRENTEAFF
-	-	TRBV5-4	TRBJ2-7	TGTGCCAGCAGCTTCGGTGTCAACGAGCAGTACTTC	CASSFGVNEQYF